These T cell receptor beta chains were read from a single sample in a study of a mutant IDH1 vaccine in newly diagnosed glioma. Only in-frame clones appear in the TCRdb table, and some are missing; sequencing was by immunoSEQ multiplex PCR. The sample lists some 67,000 clones; around 88% were seen once. Sequenced material: peripheral blood mononuclear cells (PBMCs), taken from a glioma patient treated with radiotherapy, temozolomide or both. The receptors derive from a young woman with glioma. Some clones in this sample may be carry-over from other donors' samples. The CDR3 runs from the conserved cysteine through the conserved F or W. A D gene is named only where the DNA matches it firmly. Size is stated for part of the rows, as once, few or many counts, or as a class when the clone is expanded.

NA | TRBJ2-2 | TRBV11-2 | NA | TGTGCCAGCAGCTCGGACAGTTTCGGGGAGCTGTTTTTT | CASSSDSFGELFF
NA | TRBJ2-3 | TRBV6-1 | NA | TGTGCCAGCAGTGAATCTTTAAGACTCGTCACAGATACGCAGTATTTT | CASSESLRLVTDTQYF
NA | TRBJ2-7 | TRBV6-1 | NA | TGTGCCAGCAGTGAAGGGACAAACTACGAGCAGTACTTC | CASSEGTNYEQYF
few | TRBJ1-1 | TRBV25-1 | NA | TGTGCCAGCAGTGAATCTGGACAGTTTGCCCAAGCTTTCTTT | CASSESGQFAQAFF
NA | TRBJ1-2 | TRBV6-5 | NA | TGTGCCAGCAGTTACGGAGGGGGAGCCTCCATAAGTTGGACCTTC | CASSYGGGASISWTF
NA | TRBJ2-1 | TRBV7-9 | TRBD1 | TGTGCCAGCAGCTTAGTCCAGGGGGCGATTAATGAGCAGTTCTTC | CASSLVQGAINEQFF
NA | TRBJ1-2 | TRBV6-6 | NA | TGTGCCAGCAGTCCTCAACGGCGTCAGCCTTATGGCTACACCTTC | CASSPQRRQPYGYTF
NA | TRBJ2-7 | TRBV4-1 | NA | TGCGCCAGCAGCCACGGAGAACCCGACTACGAGCAGTACTTC | CASSHGEPDYEQYF
NA | TRBJ2-5 | TRBV5-4 | TRBD2 | TGTGCCAGCAGCCAGACTAGCGGGGGGGCCCGGGAGACCCAGTACTTC | CASSQTSGGARETQYF
NA | TRBJ2-1 | TRBV14 | NA | TGTGCCAGCAGCCAAGCCTCGGGACACATCCCCTACAATGAGCAGTTCTTC | CASSQASGHIPYNEQFF
NA | TRBJ2-7 | TRBV4-2 | NA | TGTGCCAGCAGCCAAGGTCTTGGCGAGCAGTACTTC | CASSQGLGEQYF
NA | TRBJ2-3 | TRBV6-6 | NA | TGTGCCAGCAGAGCAGGATCTGATACGCAGTATTTT | CASRAGSDTQYF
NA | TRBJ2-7 | TRBV2 | NA | TGTGCCAGCAAGGATCCGGGGCTCAGGGAGTACGAGCAGTACTTC | CASKDPGLREYEQYF
NA | TRBJ2-7 | TRBV4-1 | TRBD2 | TGCGCCAGCAGCCAGTCGATTCCCGGGACTAGTCTCTACGAGCAGTACTTC | CASSQSIPGTSLYEQYF
few | TRBJ2-1 | TRBV2 | TRBD2 | TGTGCCAGCAGTGAAGGGACTAGCGGGAAGGCTGAGCAGTTCTTC | CASSEGTSGKAEQFF
NA | TRBJ2-2 | TRBV6-5 | NA | TGTGCCCCCAGGGGCCTGCGGACCACCGGGGAGCTGTTTTTT | CAPRGLRTTGELFF